The TCR beta chain described here comes from a study of beta chain features in type 1 diabetes. The authors reverse transcribed all of the isolated RNA, so sequencing captured expressed TCRB transcripts. TCRdb's table, derived via immunoSEQ multiplex PCR, lists solely in-frame clones and lacks some. The data contain some 270,000 clones, 12% to 15% of them seen just once; the ten biggest clones take up about 0.024%. V dropped 2 bases and J dropped 1 base, with 6 bases sitting between them. The CDR3 sequence is 14 residues long. Germline-derived CDR1 and CDR2 are SGHNT and YYREEE (reference sequence). This clone has just a few counts. It was via CD45RO/CCR7/CD25/CD127/CD95/CD27 that CD4+ naive, central memory, regulatory and stem cell-like memory cells were sorted.

This sequence joins TRBV5-4 and TRBJ2-2, with a weak D call TRBD2 (5 bases). The sequence was collected from a woman in her thirties or forties in good health. The material sequenced was naive CD4+ T cells from blood. In DNA form, the CDR3 reads TGTGCCAGCAGCTTCGGGATGAACACCGGGGAGCTGTTTTTT. This sequence encodes CASSFGMNTGELFF.